Described below is a single T cell receptor beta chain sequence and its context. Its target is not known. Under the ViraFEST assay, PBMC were stimulated with viral peptide pools so that antigen-specific CD4+ T cells expanded. Sequencing was performed afterwards. Following culture for roughly 10 days, CD4+ T cells were isolated. Participants each got two BNT162b2 or mRNA-1273 vaccine doses. This CDR3 spans 14 amino acids. Germline loops: CDR1 MNHNS, CDR2 SASEGT. Trimming shortened V by 0 bases and J by 5 bases, and 9 bases separated the two germline ends. The entry originates in a study of vaccination effects on CD4 cells after COVID-19. Study results and caveats: Just 1 of 255 vaccine-induced clones in healthy recipients was cross-reactive.

This table comes from immunoSEQ multiplex PCR, and its TCRdb copy is limited to in-frame clones, with some not included. The profile shows tens of thousands of clones, around four fifths of them singletons. The V and J genes are TRBV6-1 and TRBJ2-3; D unclear. This clonotype originated in a human donor who received a COVID-19 vaccine. Here the sequenced sample was CD4+ T cells from PBMCs cultured with HCoV-NL63 spike peptides, taken after COVID-19 vaccination. This chain's CDR3 is CASSEALGGDTQYF. The DNA for the CDR3 is TGTGCCAGCAGTGAAGCGCTTGGTGGAGATACGCAGTATTTT.